This TCR beta chain originates from a study of CD8+ T cells in alopecia areata. Study outcomes and limitations: Only one nonresponder was present, which leaves the link between baseline CD8+ expansion and response uncertain. Scalp and blood samples kept many expanded lesional clones throughout tofacitinib. Mice showed clearer TCR sharing than patients did, a gap that was possibly HLA-related. Among the top 100, expanded CD8+ clones, as well as scalp clonality, were significantly decreased by tofacitinib.

As to treatment: oral pan-JAK inhibitor, 5-10 mg twice daily. Extracted RNA was reverse transcribed into cDNA, the sequencing template. Libraries were prepared by immunoSEQ multiplex PCR; TCRdb keeps only in-frame clonotypes and omits some of them. Of 150,000 to 200,000 clones in the sample, about 51% are singletons; the top ten hold over 9.5%. Losses at the gene ends were 8 bases for V and 3 bases for J; bases not matched to a gene: 9. CDR3 size: 16 residues. Germline CDR1 is SEHNR and CDR2 is FQNEAQ (reference sequence). The sample holds a few counts of this clone. No antigen is known for it. The source of this sequence is a human donor with alopecia areata. The chain links TRBV7-9 to TRBJ2-2; 10 nucleotides match TRBD1. The specimen comprised CD8+ T cells sorted from blood, sampled at roughly week 52, from a patient treated with tofacitinib. CDR3: CASASGTGVHTGELFF. CDR3 bases: TGTGCCAGCGCCTCAGGGACAGGGGTGCACACCGGGGAGCTGTTTTTT.